This TCR beta chain was sequenced during a study of blood T cells in healthy people across ages. The use of a sample-barcoded 5' primer and a J-beta primer mix characterized a second PCR of roughly 7 to 11 cycles. MiXCR was run by TCRdb on the 5' RACE reads, yielding one entry per CDR3 protein. The table shows some 1 million distinct CDR3 sequences, with 40% to 50% occurring only once. CDR3 size: 15 residues. Germline CDR1 reads SEHNR; CDR2 reads FQNEAQ (reference sequence). Losses at the gene ends were 11 bases for V and 3 bases for J; bases not matched to a gene: 11. At least ten counts were recorded for this clonotype.

The genes are TRBV7-9 and TRBJ2-7; 12 bases are shared with TRBD2. This clonotype was obtained from a woman aged 60 to 75 in good health. Material: blood. The CDR3 DNA sequence: TGTGCCTCCGAGCCCCCTAGCGGGAGGGTCTACGAGCAGTACTTC. The encoded protein is CASEPPSGRVYEQYF.